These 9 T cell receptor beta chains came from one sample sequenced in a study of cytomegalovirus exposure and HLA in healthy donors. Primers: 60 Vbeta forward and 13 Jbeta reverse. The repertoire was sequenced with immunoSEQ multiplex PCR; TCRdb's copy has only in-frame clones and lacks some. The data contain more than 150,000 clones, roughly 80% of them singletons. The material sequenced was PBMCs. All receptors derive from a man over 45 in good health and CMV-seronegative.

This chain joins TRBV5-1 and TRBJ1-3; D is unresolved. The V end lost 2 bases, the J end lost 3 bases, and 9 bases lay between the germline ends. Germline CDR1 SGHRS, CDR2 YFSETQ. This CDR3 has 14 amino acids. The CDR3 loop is CASSLSGIGNTIYF. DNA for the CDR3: TGCGCCAGCAGCTTATCCGGGATTGGAAACACCATATATTTT.

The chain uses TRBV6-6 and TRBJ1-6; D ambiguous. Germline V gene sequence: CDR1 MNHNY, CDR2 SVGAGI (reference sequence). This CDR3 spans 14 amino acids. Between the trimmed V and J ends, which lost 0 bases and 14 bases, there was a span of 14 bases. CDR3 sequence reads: CASSYSDGLETLHF. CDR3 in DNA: TGTGCCAGCAGTTACTCTGACGGGTTGGAAACCCTCCACTTT.

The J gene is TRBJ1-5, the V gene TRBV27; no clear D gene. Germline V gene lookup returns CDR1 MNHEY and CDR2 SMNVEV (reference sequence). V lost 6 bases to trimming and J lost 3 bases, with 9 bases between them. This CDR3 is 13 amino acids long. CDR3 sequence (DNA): TGTGCCAGCAGACTAACCCCCAATCAGCCCCAGCATTTT. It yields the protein CASRLTPNQPQHF.

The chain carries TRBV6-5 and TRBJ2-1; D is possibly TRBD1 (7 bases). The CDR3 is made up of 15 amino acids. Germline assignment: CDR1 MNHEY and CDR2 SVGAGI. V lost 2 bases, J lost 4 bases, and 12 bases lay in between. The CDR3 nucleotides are TGTGCCAGCAGTTACAGGGCAGGGGGGTACAATGAGCAGTTCTTC. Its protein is CASSYRAGGYNEQFF.

The CDR3 coding sequence is TGTGCCAGCAGCGTAGGGACAGGGGGCCTAGCAGAGACCCAGTACTTC. Its protein is CASSVGTGGLAETQYF. This chain uses TRBV9 with TRBJ2-5; 11 bases are a match to TRBD1. J lost 4 bases, V lost 0 bases, and 5 bases had no gene match. The CDR3 extends over 16 amino acids. Germline CDR1 SGDLS, CDR2 YYNGEE.

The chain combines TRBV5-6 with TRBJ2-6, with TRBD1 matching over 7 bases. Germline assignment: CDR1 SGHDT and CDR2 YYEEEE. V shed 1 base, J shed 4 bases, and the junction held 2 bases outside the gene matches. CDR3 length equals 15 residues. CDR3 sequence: CASSLQGVGANVLTF. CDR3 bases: TGTGCCAGCAGCTTGCAGGGGGTCGGGGCCAACGTCCTGACTTTC.

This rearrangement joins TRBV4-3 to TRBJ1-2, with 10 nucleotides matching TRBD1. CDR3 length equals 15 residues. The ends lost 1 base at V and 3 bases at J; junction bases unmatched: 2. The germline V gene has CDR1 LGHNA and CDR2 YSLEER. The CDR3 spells CASSQGQGAYYGYTF. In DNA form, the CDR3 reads TGCGCCAGCAGCCAAGGACAGGGGGCATACTATGGCTACACCTTC.

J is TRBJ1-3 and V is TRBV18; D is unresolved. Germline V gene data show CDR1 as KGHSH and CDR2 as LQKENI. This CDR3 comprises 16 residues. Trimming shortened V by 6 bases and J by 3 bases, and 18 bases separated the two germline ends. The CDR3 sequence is CASSPQAPDVGNTIYF. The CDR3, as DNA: TGTGCCAGCTCCCCGCAGGCCCCCGACGTTGGAAACACCATATATTTT.

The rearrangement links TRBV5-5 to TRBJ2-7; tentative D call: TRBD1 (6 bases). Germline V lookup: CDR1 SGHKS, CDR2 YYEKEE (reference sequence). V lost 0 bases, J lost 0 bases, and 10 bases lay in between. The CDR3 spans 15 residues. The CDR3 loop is CASSLAPDSSYEQYF. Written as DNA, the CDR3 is TGTGCCAGCAGCTTGGCCCCGGACAGCTCCTACGAGCAGTACTTC.